This TCR beta chain emerged from a study of CD8+ T cells in alopecia areata. Findings and caveats of the study: With patients, TCR sharing proved less clear than in mice, a difference possibly related to HLA.

As concerns this clone: Antigen: not known.

Following extraction, RNA underwent reverse transcription to cDNA, which served as the sequencing template. Profiling relied on immunoSEQ multiplex PCR, and the TCRdb table lists in-frame clones only, not all of them. Of about 110,000 clones listed, over 55% are singletons. The junction had 4 bases not matched to a gene; V was cut back by 2 bases and J by 7 bases. The CDR3 is 13 amino acids. In germline, CDR1 is SQVTM, CDR2 ANQGSEA. V usage is TRBV29-1 and J usage is TRBJ2-1, with TRBD2 matching 8 bases. The sequenced sample was NKG2D-low CD8+ T cells sorted from blood. This clonotype was sampled from a human donor with alopecia areata. CDR3 DNA sequence: TGCAGCGTTGAACTCGGGAGGGGGAATGAGCAGTTCTTC. Amino acids: CSVELGRGNEQFF.